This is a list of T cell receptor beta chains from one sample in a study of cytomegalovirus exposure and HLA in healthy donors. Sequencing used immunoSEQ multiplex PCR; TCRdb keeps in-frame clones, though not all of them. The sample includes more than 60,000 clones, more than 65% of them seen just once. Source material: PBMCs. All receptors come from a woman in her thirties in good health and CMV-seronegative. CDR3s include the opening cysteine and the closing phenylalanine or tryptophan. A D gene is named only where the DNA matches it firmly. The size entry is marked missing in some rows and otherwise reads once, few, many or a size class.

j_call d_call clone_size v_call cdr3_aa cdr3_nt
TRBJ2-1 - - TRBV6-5 CASSYSDRTDEQFF TGTGCCAGCAGTTACTCGGACAGAACGGATGAGCAGTTCTTC
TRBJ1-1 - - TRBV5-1 CASSLTGQGEAFF TGCGCCAGCAGCTTGACGGGTCAAGGTGAAGCTTTCTTT
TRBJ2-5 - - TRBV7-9 CASSLELRGGETQYF TGTGCCAGCAGCTTAGAACTTCGGGGTGGGGAGACCCAGTACTTC
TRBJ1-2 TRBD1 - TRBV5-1 CASSLEGTAYYGYTF TGCGCCAGCAGCTTGGAAGGGACAGCCTACTATGGCTACACCTTC
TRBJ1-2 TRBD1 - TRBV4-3 CASSQDHRGGYVYTF TGCGCCAGCAGCCAAGATCACAGGGGTGGCTATGTCTACACCTTC
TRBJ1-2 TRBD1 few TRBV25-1 CASSPPGQGAIIYGYTF TGTGCCAGCAGTCCTCCGGGACAGGGGGCTATAATCTATGGCTACACCTTC
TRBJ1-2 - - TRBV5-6 CASSLDTNYGYTF TGTGCCAGCAGCTTGGACACTAACTATGGCTACACCTTC
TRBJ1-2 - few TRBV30 CAQRGQDDYGYTF TGTGCCCAACGAGGGCAGGACGATTATGGCTACACCTTC
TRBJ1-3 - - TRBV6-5 CASSYSRSSGNTIYF TGTGCCAGCAGTTACTCTAGGAGCTCTGGAAACACCATATATTTT
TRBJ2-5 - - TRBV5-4 CASSLTGKDILQETQYF TGTGCCAGCAGCTTGACAGGGAAGGATATCCTACAAGAGACCCAGTACTTC
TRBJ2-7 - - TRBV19 CASSILSGYEQYF TGTGCCAGTAGTATACTTTCAGGGTACGAGCAGTACTTC
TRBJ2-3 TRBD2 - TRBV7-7 CASSSAGGTDTQYF TGTGCTAGCAGCTCGGCGGGAGGCACAGATACGCAGTATTTT
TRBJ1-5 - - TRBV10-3 CAISADSGNQPQHF TGTGCCATCAGTGCCGACAGCGGCAATCAGCCCCAGCATTTT
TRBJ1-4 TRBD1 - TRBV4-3 CASSQDRGTGYLEKLFF TGCGCCAGCAGCCAAGATCGGGGGACAGGGTATTTGGAAAAACTGTTTTTT
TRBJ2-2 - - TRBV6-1 CASSESKRQGGTGELFF TGTGCCAGCAGTGAATCGAAAAGGCAGGGAGGCACCGGGGAGCTGTTTTTT
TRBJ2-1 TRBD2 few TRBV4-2 CASSQEEVRGRARLFNEQFF TGTGCCAGCAGCCAAGAGGAGGTTCGGGGGAGGGCCCGGCTATTTAATGAGCAGTTCTTC
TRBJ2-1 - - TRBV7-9 CASSFRSYPYNEQFF TGTGCCAGCAGCTTTCGGAGCTATCCCTACAATGAGCAGTTCTTC
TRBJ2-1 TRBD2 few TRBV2 CASYGLAGRGEQFF TGTGCCAGCTATGGACTAGCGGGCCGCGGTGAGCAGTTCTTC
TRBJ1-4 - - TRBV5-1 CASSLEGRVGEKLFF TGCGCCAGCAGCTTGGAGGGCAGGGTGGGTGAAAAACTGTTTTTT
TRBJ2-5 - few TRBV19 CASSQTAQETQYF TGTGCCAGTAGTCAGACAGCACAAGAGACCCAGTACTTC
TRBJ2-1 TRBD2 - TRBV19 CASSPTSGGTNEQFF TGTGCCAGTAGCCCGACTAGCGGGGGTACGAATGAGCAGTTCTTC
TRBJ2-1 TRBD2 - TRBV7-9 CASSSQGLPSYNEQFF TGTGCCAGCAGCTCTCAGGGACTACCCTCCTACAATGAGCAGTTCTTC
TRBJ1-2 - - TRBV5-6 CASSLGQDAGYTF TGTGCCAGCAGCTTGGGACAGGACGCTGGCTACACCTTC
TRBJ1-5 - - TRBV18 CASSPTRDQPQHF TGTGCCAGCTCTCCCACCAGGGATCAGCCCCAGCATTTT
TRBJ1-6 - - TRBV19 CASFPPPLHF TGTGCCAGTTTTCCTCCACCCCTCCACTTT
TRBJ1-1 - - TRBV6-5 CASRMRGNTEAFF TGTGCCAGCAGGATGAGAGGAAACACTGAAGCTTTCTTT
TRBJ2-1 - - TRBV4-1 CASSQAQGEAYNEQFF TGCGCCAGCAGCCAAGCACAGGGTGAGGCCTACAATGAGCAGTTCTTC
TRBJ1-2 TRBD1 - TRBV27 CASRTGQGNYGYTF TGTGCCAGCAGGACAGGACAGGGTAACTATGGCTACACCTTC
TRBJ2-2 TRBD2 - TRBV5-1 CASSFLLAGAANTGELFF TGCGCCAGCAGCTTCCTACTAGCGGGGGCCGCGAACACCGGGGAGCTGTTTTTT
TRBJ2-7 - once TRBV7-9 CASSSPGSVSYEQYF TGTGCCAGCAGCTCCCCAGGTTCCGTCTCCTACGAGCAGTACTTC
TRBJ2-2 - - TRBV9 CASSVDPTPTGELFF TGTGCCAGCAGCGTAGACCCTACCCCCACCGGGGAGCTGTTTTTT
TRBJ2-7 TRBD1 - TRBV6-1 CAGQGGGPYEQYF TGTGCCGGACAGGGTGGGGGCCCCTACGAGCAGTACTTC
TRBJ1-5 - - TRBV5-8 CASKGSNQPQHF TGTGCCAGCAAGGGGAGCAATCAGCCCCAGCATTTT
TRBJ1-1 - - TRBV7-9 CASSLRGQGGPEAFF TGTGCCAGCAGCTTAAGGGGCCAGGGAGGCCCTGAAGCTTTCTTT
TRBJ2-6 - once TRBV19 CASSIGRFSGANVLTF TGTGCCAGTAGTATAGGGAGGTTCTCTGGGGCCAACGTCCTGACTTTC
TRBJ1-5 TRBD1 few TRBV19 CASSVQTGQPQHF TGTGCCAGTAGTGTGCAGACAGGGCAGCCCCAGCATTTT
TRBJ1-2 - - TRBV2 CASSETQYNGYTF TGTGCCAGCAGTGAAACCCAGTATAATGGCTACACCTTC
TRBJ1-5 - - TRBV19 CASSIDLGRQPQHF TGTGCCAGTAGTATAGATCTGGGCAGGCAGCCCCAGCATTTT
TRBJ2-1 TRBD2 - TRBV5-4 CASSLAVTSLHNEQFF TGTGCCAGCAGCTTGGCCGTGACTAGCCTACACAATGAGCAGTTCTTC
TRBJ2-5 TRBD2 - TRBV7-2 CASSSGLVGETQYF TGTGCCAGCAGCTCTGGACTAGTTGGGGAGACCCAGTACTTC
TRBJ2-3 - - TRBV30 CAGNQGITDTQYF TGTGCCGGAAACCAGGGTATCACAGATACGCAGTATTTT
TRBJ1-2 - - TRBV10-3 CAVASAAHYGYTF TGTGCCGTCGCTAGTGCAGCTCACTATGGCTACACCTTC
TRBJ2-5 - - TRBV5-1 CASSQQETQYF TGCGCCAGCAGTCAACAAGAGACCCAGTACTTC
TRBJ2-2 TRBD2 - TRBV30 CAWSVGGETGELFF TGTGCCTGGAGTGTTGGGGGGGAAACCGGGGAGCTGTTTTTT
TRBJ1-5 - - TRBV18 CASSPAGDSNQPQHF TGTGCCAGCTCACCGGCAGGGGATAGCAATCAGCCCCAGCATTTT